This T cell receptor beta chain was captured in a study of shared clonotypes between healthy human individuals. Overall study: Donors, aged 18 to 49, were a couple of women and a few men.

Assay used: immunoSEQ multiplex PCR; TCRdb lists only in-frame clones, some missing. The sample includes around 690,000 clones, about nine tenths of them seen just once. Trimming left V 8 bases short and J 0 bases short, with 10 bases between. CDR3 length: 13 amino acids. The germline V gene encodes CDR1 SEHNR and CDR2 FQNEAQ (reference sequence). The chain combines TRBV7-9 with TRBJ1-2; no firm D call. The sequence came from a man between 18 and 29 years old in good health. Some clones in this sample may be carry-over from other donors' samples. Sequenced sample: memory CD8+ T cells from PBMCs. Described subset: CD45RO+ cells pooled with CCR7-negative TemRA cells. CDR3 loop: CASGPSTNYGYTF. CDR3 sequence (DNA): TGTGCCAGCGGGCCGTCGACTAACTATGGCTACACCTTC.